This record covers a single TCR beta chain. The antigen is not known. The CDR3 has 15 residues. Germline V gene lookup returns CDR1 DFQATT and CDR2 SNEGSKA (reference sequence). Trimming pared 1 base from V and 0 bases from J, leaving 10 bases between. TCRdb re-called the 5' RACE reads with MiXCR, one entry per CDR3 protein. The sample contains some 690,000 distinct CDR3 sequences, 21% of which appear only once. The data originate from a study of identical twins. Broader study findings: Alpha sequences out of frame and shared by twins had excess low generation probability.

Separately, the same data were catalogued under a study of T cells expressing NK-cell markers.

This TCR derives from a woman in her late teens or twenties in good health. Material for sequencing was PBMCs. V gene TRBV20-1 combines with J gene TRBJ1-3; D unresolved. As DNA, the CDR3 is TGCAGTGCTAGAGTGTTAGCAAACTCTGGAAACACCATATATTTT. It is translated as CSARVLANSGNTIYF.